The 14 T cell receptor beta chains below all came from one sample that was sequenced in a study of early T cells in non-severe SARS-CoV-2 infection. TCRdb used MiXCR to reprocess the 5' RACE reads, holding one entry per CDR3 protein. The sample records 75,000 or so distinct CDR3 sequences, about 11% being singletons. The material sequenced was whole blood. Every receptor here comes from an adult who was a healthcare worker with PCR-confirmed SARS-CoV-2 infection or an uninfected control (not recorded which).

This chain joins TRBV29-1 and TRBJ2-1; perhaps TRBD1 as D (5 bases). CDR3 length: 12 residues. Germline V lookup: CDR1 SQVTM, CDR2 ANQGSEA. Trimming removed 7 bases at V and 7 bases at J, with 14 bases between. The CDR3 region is CSAVKGVNEQFF. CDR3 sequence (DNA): TGCAGCGCCGTGAAAGGGGTGAATGAGCAGTTCTTC.

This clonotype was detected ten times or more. The CDR3 spells CASSLRQGGEKLFF. The CDR3 nucleotides read TGTGCCAGCAGTTTACGACAGGGAGGTGAAAAACTGTTTTTT. The J gene is TRBJ1-4, the V gene TRBV12-3 or TRBV12-4; TRBD1 matches 7 bases. This CDR3 comprises 14 residues. The V segment lost 2 bases and the J segment 7 bases; nucleotides outside the gene matches: 4.

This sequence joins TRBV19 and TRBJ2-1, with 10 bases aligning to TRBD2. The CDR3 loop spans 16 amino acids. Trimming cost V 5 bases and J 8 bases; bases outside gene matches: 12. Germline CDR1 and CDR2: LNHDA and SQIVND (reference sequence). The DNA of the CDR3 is TGTGCCAGTAGTCACGAGAAAGCGGGAGGGCCTCATGAGCAGTTCTTC. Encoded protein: CASSHEKAGGPHEQFF.

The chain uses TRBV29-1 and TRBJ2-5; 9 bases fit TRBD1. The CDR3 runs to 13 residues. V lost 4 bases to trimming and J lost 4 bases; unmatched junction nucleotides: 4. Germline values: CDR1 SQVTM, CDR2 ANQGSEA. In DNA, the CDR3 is TGCAGCGTTGGGACAGGGGCCGGAGAGACCCAGTACTTC. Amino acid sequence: CSVGTGAGETQYF.

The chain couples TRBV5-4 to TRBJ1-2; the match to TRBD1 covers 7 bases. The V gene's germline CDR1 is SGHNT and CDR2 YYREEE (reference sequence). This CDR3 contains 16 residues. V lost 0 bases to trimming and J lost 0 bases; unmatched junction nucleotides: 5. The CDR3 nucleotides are TGTGCCAGCAGCTTGGCTCTGGGGACAGCTAACTATGGCTACACCTTC. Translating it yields CASSLALGTANYGYTF. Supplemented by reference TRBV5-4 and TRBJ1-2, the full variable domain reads ETGVTQSPTHLIKTRGQQVTLRCSSQSGHNTVSWYQQALGQGPQFIFQYYREEENGRGNFPPRFSGLQFPNYSSELNVNALELDDSALYLCASSLALGTANYGYTFGSGTRLTVV.

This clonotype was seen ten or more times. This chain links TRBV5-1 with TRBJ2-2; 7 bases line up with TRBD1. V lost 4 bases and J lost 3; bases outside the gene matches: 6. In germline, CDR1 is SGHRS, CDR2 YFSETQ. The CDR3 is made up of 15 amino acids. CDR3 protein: CASSNWDRDTGELFF. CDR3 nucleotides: TGCGCCAGCAGCAACTGGGACAGAGACACCGGGGAGCTGTTTTTT.

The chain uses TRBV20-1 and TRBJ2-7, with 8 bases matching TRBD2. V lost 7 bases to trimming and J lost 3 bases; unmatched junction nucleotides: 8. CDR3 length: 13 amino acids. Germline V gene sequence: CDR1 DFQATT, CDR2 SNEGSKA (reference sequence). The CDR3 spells CSGRKAGDYEQYF. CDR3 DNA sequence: TGCAGTGGTCGCAAAGCGGGGGACTACGAGCAGTACTTC.

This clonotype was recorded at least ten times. The CDR3 bases are TGTGCCAGCAGTTGGACACTTTCCTCCTACGAGCAGTACTTC. It is translated as CASSWTLSSYEQYF. This chain links TRBV12-3 or TRBV12-4 with TRBJ2-7, with D maybe TRBD1 (5 bases). CDR3 size: 14 residues. The V and J ends lost 4 bases and 0 bases respectively, with 10 bases between them.

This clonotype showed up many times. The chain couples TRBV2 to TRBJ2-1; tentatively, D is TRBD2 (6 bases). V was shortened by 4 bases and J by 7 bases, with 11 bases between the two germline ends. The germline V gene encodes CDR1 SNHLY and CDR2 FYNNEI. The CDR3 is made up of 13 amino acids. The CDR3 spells CASSGLASNEQFF. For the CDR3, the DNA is TGTGCCAGCAGTGGGCTAGCGTCAAATGAGCAGTTCTTC.

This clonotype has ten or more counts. CDR3 sequence: CASQPSGYTDTQYF. CDR3 nucleotides: TGTGCCAGCCAGCCTAGCGGTTACACAGATACGCAGTATTTT. The rearrangement uses TRBV12-3 or TRBV12-4 and TRBJ2-3, with TRBD2 identical over 7 bases. CDR3 length: 14 residues. The V segment lost 8 bases and the J segment 2 bases; nucleotides outside the gene matches: 7.

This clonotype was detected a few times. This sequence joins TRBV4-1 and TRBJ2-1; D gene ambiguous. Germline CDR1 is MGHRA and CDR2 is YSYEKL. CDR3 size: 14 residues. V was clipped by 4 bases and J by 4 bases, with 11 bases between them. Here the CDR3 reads CASSLLVGYNEQFF. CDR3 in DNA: TGCGCCAGCAGCCTTTTAGTGGGGTACAATGAGCAGTTCTTC.

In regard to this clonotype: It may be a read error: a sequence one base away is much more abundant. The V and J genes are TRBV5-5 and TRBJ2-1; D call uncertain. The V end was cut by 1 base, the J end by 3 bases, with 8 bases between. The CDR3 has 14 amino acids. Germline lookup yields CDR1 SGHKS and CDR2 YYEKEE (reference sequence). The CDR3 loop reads CASSLSALYNEQFF. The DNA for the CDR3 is TGTGCCAGCAGCTTGTCCGCGCTCTACAATGAGCAGTTCTTC.

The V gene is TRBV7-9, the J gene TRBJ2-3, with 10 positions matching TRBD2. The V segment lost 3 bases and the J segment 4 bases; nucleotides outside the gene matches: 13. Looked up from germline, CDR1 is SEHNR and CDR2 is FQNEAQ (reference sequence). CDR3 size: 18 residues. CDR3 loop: CASSLASGSVFLPDTQYF. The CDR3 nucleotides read TGTGCCAGCAGCTTGGCTAGCGGGAGCGTTTTTTTGCCAGATACGCAGTATTTT.

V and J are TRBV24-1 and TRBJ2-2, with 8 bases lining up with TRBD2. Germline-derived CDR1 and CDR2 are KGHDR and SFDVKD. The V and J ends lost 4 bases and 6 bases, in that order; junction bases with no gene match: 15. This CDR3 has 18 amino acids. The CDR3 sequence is CATSDPAGSSTSAGELFF. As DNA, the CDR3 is TGTGCCACCAGTGACCCAGCCGGGAGCTCGACTAGCGCCGGGGAGCTGTTTTTT.